Sequencing of this TCR beta chain was carried out in a study of PD-1 blockade in classical Hodgkin lymphoma. Study-level points and caveats: Among the patients, those starting nivolumab under 1 year after ASCT were excluded.

This CDR3 is 16 amino acids long. With V trimmed by 5 bases and J by 1 base, 4 bases remained unmatched. In germline, CDR1 is SGDLS, CDR2 YYNGEE. Time point noted: cycle 4 day 1 (C4D1), after more than 5 weeks of nivolumab. Every patient was affected by relapse after autologous stem cell transplantation, while exposure to brentuximab vedotin was not uniform. This clone was seen only a few times. Its target is not known. Other nucleotide sequences in the sample specify the same CDR3. Measured with immunoSEQ multiplex PCR; TCRdb has only the in-frame clones, and not every one. The data hold more than 40,000 clones, with just under 80% observed a single time.

The material sequenced was peripheral blood mononuclear cells (PBMCs), taken before the fourth cycle of nivolumab. J is TRBJ2-2 and V is TRBV9; 11 bases agree with TRBD2. This receptor was taken from a human donor with classical Hodgkin lymphoma. The DNA for the CDR3 is TGTGCCAGCAGTATCGGGACTAGCGGGAACACCGGGGAGCTGTTTTTT. This sequence encodes CASSIGTSGNTGELFF.